The sequence of this T cell receptor beta chain was determined in a study of shared clonotypes between healthy human individuals. As for the study in general: Each donor contributed plates that comprised three CD4 naive, three CD4 memory, two CD8 naive and one CD8 memory. Study-wide results and caveats: Investigators collected only blood, and repertoires in tissues likely differ.

The V end was cut by 5 bases, the J end by 4 bases, with 15 bases between. CDR1 is MDHEN and CDR2 is SYDVKM in the germline V gene. The CDR3 covers 16 residues. The table came from immunoSEQ multiplex PCR; TCRdb's copy has only in-frame clones and leaves some out. The sample lists about 1 million clones; more than 75% were seen once. A word on this clone: The antigen is undetermined.

This chain joins TRBV28 and TRBJ2-6, with D tentatively TRBD1 (5 bases). Material: memory CD4+ T cells from PBMCs. Sample subset: CD45RA-negative fraction. The clonotype originates from a man between 18 and 29 years old in good health. Some clones in this sample may be carry-over from other donors' samples. CDR3: CASSPNSRAGANVLTF. The CDR3, as DNA: TGTGCCAGCAGTCCCAATAGCAGGGCCGGGGCCAACGTCCTGACTTTC.